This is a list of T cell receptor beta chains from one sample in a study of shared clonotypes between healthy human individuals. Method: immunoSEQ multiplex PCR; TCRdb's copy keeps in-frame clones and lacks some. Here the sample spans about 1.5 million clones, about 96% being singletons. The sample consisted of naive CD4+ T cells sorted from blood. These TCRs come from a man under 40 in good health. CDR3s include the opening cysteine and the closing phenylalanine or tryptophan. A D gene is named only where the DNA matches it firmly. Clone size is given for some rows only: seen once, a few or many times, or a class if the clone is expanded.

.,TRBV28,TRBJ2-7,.,TGTGCCAGCAGTCCCCGGGTCGAGCAGTACTTC,CASSPRVEQYF
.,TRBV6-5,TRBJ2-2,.,TGTGCCAGCAGTTACTCTTCGGTGGGGGGACACGGGGAGCTGTTTTTT,CASSYSSVGGHGELFF
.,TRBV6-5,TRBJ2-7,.,TGTGCCAGCAGATCGACACGGACCGCCTCCTACGAGCAGTACTTC,CASRSTRTASYEQYF
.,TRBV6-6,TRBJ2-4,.,TGTGCCAGCAGTTACCTGCCGGGGAAAAACATTCAGTACTTC,CASSYLPGKNIQYF
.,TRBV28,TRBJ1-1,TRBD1,TGTGCCAGCAGTTCTGGGCAGGGGGCGCACACTGAAGCTTTCTTT,CASSSGQGAHTEAFF
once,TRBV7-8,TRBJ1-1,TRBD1,TGTGCCAGCAGCCCAAGGACAGGGTGGTACACTGAAGCTTTCTTT,CASSPRTGWYTEAFF
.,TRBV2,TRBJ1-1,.,TGTGCCAGCAGTATCAGGGCGGACACTGAAGCTTTCTTT,CASSIRADTEAFF
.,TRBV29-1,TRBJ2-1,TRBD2,TGCAGCGGGATAGCGGGGGAATACTACAATGAGCAGTTCTTC,CSGIAGEYYNEQFF
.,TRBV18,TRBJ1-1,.,TGTGCCAGCTCACCAGTAGACGGTAACACTGAAGCTTTCTTT,CASSPVDGNTEAFF
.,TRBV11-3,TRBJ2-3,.,TGTGCCAGCAGCCAGAGAAGCACAGATACGCAGTATTTT,CASSQRSTDTQYF
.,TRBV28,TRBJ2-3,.,TGTGCCACCCAAAAGGACGACAGGTTGGGATCGACAGATACGCAGTATTTT,CATQKDDRLGSTDTQYF
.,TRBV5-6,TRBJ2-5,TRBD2,TGTGCCAGCAGCTTCGCTGTAGCGGGAGGTATTGGGACCCAGTACTTC,CASSFAVAGGIGTQYF
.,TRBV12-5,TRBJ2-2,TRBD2,TGTGCTAGTGGTCTACGGGAGGTCGGGGAGCTGTTTTTT,CASGLREVGELFF
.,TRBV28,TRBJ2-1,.,TGTGCCAGCAGTCAGATCGGACCTAGAGAGCAGTTCTTC,CASSQIGPREQFF
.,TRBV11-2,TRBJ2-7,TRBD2,TGTGCCAGCAGCTTAATGGGACTAGACTACGAGCAGTACTTC,CASSLMGLDYEQYF
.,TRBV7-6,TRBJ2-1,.,TGTGCCAGCAGCTTAGCGGGAGGTATCTACAATGAGCAGTTCTTC,CASSLAGGIYNEQFF
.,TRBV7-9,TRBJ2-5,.,TGTGCCAGCAGCTCGCGAGAGACCCAGTACTTC,CASSSRETQYF
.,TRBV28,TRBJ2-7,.,TGTGCCAGCAGTCAACACTACGAGCAGTACTTC,CASSQHYEQYF
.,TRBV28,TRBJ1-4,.,TGTGCCAGCAGTTTGAGGGAGGGAGCAACTAATGAAAAACTGTTTTTT,CASSLREGATNEKLFF
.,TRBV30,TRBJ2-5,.,TGTGCCTGGAGTGTATTTATGCGGCTACAAGAGACCCAGTACTTC,CAWSVFMRLQETQYF
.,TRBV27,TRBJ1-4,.,TGTGCCAGCAGTCGACGGATTAATGAAAAACTGTTTTTT,CASSRRINEKLFF
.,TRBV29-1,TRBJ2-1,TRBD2,TGCAGCGTTGGACCGGGACTAGCGATGTACAATGAGCAGTTCTTC,CSVGPGLAMYNEQFF
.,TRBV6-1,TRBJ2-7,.,TGTGCCAGCGCCCTACCCGGGACGGAAACCTACGAGCAGTACTTC,CASALPGTETYEQYF
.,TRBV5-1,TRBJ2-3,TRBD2,TGCGCCAGCAGCCCGGGGGGATACACAGATACGCAGTATTTT,CASSPGGYTDTQYF
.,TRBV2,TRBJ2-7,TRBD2,TGTGCCAGCACTTCGGGAGGAGTTAGCGAGCAGTACTTC,CASTSGGVSEQYF
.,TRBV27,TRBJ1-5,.,TGTGCCAGCAGTTTGGGACGGAATCAGCCCCAGCATTTT,CASSLGRNQPQHF
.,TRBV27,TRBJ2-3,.,TGTGCCAGCAGCCGAGAGTTGAGAGATACGCAGTATTTT,CASSRELRDTQYF
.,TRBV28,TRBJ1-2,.,TGTGCCAGCAGCCCCTTAAAAGGAGGAGATGCCACCCGGGGGGGGTACACCTTC,CASSPLKGGDATRGGYTF
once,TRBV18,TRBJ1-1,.,TGTGCCAGCTCACCACAGACAGTAGATCCTTTCTTT,CASSPQTVDPFF
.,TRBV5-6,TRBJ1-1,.,TGTGCCAGCAGCTTGGCGCCGGGAGCTCGGGTCCCTGAAGCTTTCTTT,CASSLAPGARVPEAFF
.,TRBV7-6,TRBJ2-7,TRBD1,TGTGCCAGCAGCTCGGGACAGGGGCAATCCTACGAGCAGTACTTC,CASSSGQGQSYEQYF
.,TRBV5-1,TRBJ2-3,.,TGCGCCAGCAGTACCGGCCTAGGCGGGAGCACAGATACGCAGTATTTT,CASSTGLGGSTDTQYF
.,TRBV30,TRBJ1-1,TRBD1,TGTGCCTGGGACCGAACCGGGACAGGCGGGTCTGAAGCTTTCTTT,CAWDRTGTGGSEAFF
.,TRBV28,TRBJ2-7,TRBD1,TGTGCCAGCAGTTCATCCGGGACAGGGCAAGGCGAGCAGTACTTC,CASSSSGTGQGEQYF
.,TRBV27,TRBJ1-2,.,TGTGCCAGCAGTTTATCGGGTGCCAGAGACTATGGCTACACCTTC,CASSLSGARDYGYTF
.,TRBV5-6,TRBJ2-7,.,TGTGCCAGCAGCAATAGCCCCGTTTACGAGCAGTACTTC,CASSNSPVYEQYF
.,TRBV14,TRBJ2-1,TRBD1,TGTGCCAGCAGCCAACCATTCCTCAAACAGGGGTCTTTTAGCAATGAGCAGTTCTTC,CASSQPFLKQGSFSNEQFF
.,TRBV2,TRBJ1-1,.,TGTGCCAGCAGGAGGGGCGTCGGGAGGGATTACCCTGAAGCTTTCTTT,CASRRGVGRDYPEAFF
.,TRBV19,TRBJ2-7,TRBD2,TGTGCCAGTAGTGCCCGAACTAGCGGGAGGAACGAGCAGTACTTC,CASSARTSGRNEQYF
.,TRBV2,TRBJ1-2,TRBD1,TGTGCCAGCAGTGATAGGGGGCGCCCCGCAGACTATGGCTACACCTTC,CASSDRGRPADYGYTF
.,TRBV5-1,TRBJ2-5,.,TGCGCCAGCAGCCGCCTGAGACAAGAGACCCAGTACTTC,CASSRLRQETQYF
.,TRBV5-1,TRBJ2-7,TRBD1,TGCGCCAGCAGCGCCGGGACAGGAACCTACGAGCAGTACTTC,CASSAGTGTYEQYF
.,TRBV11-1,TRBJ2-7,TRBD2,TGTGCCAGCAGCATAGGACTAGCGGGTTCCTACGAGCAGTACTTC,CASSIGLAGSYEQYF
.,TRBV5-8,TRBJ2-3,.,TGTGCCAGCAGCTTGTCCGCCTCCTGGGATACGCAGTATTTT,CASSLSASWDTQYF
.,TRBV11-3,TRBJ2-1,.,TGTGCCAGCAGTCAGGGCCCCCGTGGTGAGCAGTTCTTC,CASSQGPRGEQFF
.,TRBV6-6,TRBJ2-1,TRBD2,TGTGCCTCGGGGCGGGAGGGTGTCAATGAGCAGTTCTTC,CASGREGVNEQFF
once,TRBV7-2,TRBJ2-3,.,TGTGCCAGCAGCTTATCCCCACCCGGGGTCACGCAGTATTTT,CASSLSPPGVTQYF
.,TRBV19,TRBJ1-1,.,TGTGCCAGTAGTATGGAGGGAAGGATGAACACTGAAGCTTTCTTT,CASSMEGRMNTEAFF
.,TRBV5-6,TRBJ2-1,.,TGTGCCAGCAGCTTATTGACAAGGCTACACAATGAGCAGTTCTTC,CASSLLTRLHNEQFF